This T cell receptor beta chain was sequenced for a study of T cells in Graves' hyperthyroidism and ophthalmopathy. RNA transcripts yielded amplified TCR beta CDR3 regions. First-round RT-PCR targeting the TCR CDR3 was performed with the HTBI primer set. TCRdb passed the multiplex PCR reads through MiXCR, listing each CDR3 protein once. The sample gives some 210,000 distinct CDR3 sequences, 17% of which show up once; around 50% is in the top ten. The V end was cut by 5 bases, the J end by 7 bases, with 15 bases between. The CDR3 totals 15 residues. Germline CDR1 and CDR2: MNHEY and SMNVEV (reference sequence). Exclusion of a patient resulted from uncontrolled infection, other autoimmune disease, pregnancy or lactation.

V and J are TRBV27 and TRBJ1-6; a possible D gene is TRBD1 (6 bases). The TCR sequence derives from a man in his fifties with Graves' hyperthyroidism. Material: blood. The CDR3 region is CASSSWGASNSPLHF. Here the CDR3 DNA reads TGTGCCAGCAGTAGTTGGGGGGCATCCAATTCACCCCTCCACTTT.